The present T cell receptor beta chain was sequenced within a study of shared clonotypes between healthy human individuals. Regarding the study as a whole: A handful of donors shared about 4.5% of their naive CD4 clonotypes.

Clones were sequenced by immunoSEQ multiplex PCR, and TCRdb holds only the in-frame ones, with some missing. The top ten hold approximately 1.7% of the sample, which has more than 550,000 clones, 72% seen once. As to this clone: Its target is not known.

The sequence was collected from a woman aged 25-40 years in good health. Sequenced input: memory CD4+ T cells sorted from blood. Subset described: CD45RA-negative fraction.

The CDR3 here is CASRLQKTSGGTDTQYF. For the CDR3, the DNA is TGTGCCAGCAGGCTACAAAAGACTAGCGGAGGAACAGATACGCAGTATTTT. V usage is TRBV2 and J usage is TRBJ2-3; TRBD2 matches 9 bases. CDR1 SNHLY and CDR2 FYNNEI come from the germline V gene. V lost 6 bases to trimming and J lost 3 bases; unmatched junction nucleotides: 13. CDR3 length equals 17 residues.